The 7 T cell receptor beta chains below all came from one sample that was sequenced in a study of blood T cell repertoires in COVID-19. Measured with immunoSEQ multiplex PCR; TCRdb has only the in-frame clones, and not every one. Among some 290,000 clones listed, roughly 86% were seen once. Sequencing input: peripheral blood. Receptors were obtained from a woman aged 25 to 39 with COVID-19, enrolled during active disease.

The CDR3 DNA sequence: TGTGCCAGCACCCTAGTCGGCACAGATACGCAGTATTTT. Amino acids: CASTLVGTDTQYF. The chain carries TRBV25-1 and TRBJ2-3, with unresolved D. The length of the CDR3 is 13 residues. Trimming stripped 7 bases from V and 1 base from J, with 9 bases between. Germline CDR1 is MGHDK and CDR2 is SYGVNS.

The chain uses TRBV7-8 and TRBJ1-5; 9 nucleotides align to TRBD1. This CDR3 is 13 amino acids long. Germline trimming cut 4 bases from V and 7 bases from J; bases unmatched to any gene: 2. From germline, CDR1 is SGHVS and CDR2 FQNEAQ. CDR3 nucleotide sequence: TGTGCCAGCAGCTGGGACAGGGACCAGCCCCAGCATTTT. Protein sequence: CASSWDRDQPQHF.

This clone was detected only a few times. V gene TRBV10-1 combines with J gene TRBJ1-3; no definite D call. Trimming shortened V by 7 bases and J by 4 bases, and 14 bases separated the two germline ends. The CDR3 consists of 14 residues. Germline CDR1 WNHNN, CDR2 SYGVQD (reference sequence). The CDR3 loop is CASKEGKTGNTIYF. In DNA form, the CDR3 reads TGCGCCAGCAAAGAGGGTAAAACCGGAAACACCATATATTTT.

CDR3 sequence: CASRPGMNTEAFF. The CDR3 nucleotides are TGTGCCAGCAGACCAGGGATGAACACTGAAGCTTTCTTT. The chain uses TRBV27 and TRBJ1-1, with D possibly TRBD1 on 5 matching bases. The germline V gene has CDR1 MNHEY and CDR2 SMNVEV (reference sequence). Deletions cut 6 bases from V and 0 bases from J, with 8 bases between. The length of the CDR3 is 13 residues.

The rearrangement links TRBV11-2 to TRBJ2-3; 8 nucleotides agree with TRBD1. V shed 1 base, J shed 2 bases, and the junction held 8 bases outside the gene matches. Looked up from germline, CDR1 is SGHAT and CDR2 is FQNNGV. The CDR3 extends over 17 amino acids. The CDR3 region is CASSLGRQGPLTDTQYF. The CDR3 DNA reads TGTGCCAGCAGCTTAGGGCGACAGGGGCCCCTCACAGATACGCAGTATTTT.

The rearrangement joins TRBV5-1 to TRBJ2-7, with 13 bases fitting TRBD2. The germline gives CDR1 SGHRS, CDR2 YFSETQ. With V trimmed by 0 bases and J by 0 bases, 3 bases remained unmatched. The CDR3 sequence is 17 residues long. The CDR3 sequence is CASSLDTSGGASYEQYF. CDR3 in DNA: TGCGCCAGCAGCTTGGATACTAGCGGGGGGGCCTCCTACGAGCAGTACTTC.

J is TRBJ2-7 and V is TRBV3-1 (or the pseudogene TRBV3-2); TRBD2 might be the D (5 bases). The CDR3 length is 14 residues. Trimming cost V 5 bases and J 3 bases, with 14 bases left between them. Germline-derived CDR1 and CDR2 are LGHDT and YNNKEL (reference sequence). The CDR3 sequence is CASSGLESNYEQYF. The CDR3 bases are TGTGCCAGCAGCGGACTTGAGTCGAACTACGAGCAGTACTTC.